This T cell receptor beta chain was sequenced for a study of TIL therapy for anti-PD-1-resistant metastatic lung cancer. Across the study: Half of patients were current or former smokers. By whole-exome sequencing, median non-synonymous tumor mutation burden was less than 1.6 mutations per megabase.

The V end lost 2 bases, the J end lost 0 bases, and 6 bases lay between the germline ends. Germline values: CDR1 SGDLS, CDR2 YYNGEE. This CDR3 region has 14 residues. The immunoSEQ assay was v3. Only in-frame clones appear in the TCRdb table, and some are missing; sequencing was by immunoSEQ multiplex PCR. The data show about 50,000 clones, about two thirds seen once. Time point: pre-treatment sample, taken before nivolumab and TIL therapy. Tumor tissue came from excised metastases, mostly pleural nodules or supraclavicular lymph nodes. Stage 4 NSCLC adults joined between 2017 and 2020. This clone has just a few counts. Antigen: not known. Study-wide findings and caveats: Patients were highly selected, enriched for treatment-naive, never-smoker and oncogene-addicted cases.

The starting material was tumor tissue, obtained at baseline. V and J are TRBV9 and TRBJ1-5, with D unclear. This receptor was identified in a person aged 25 to 85 with non-small cell lung cancer. This chain's CDR3 is CASSVGISNQPQHF. The CDR3 DNA is TGTGCCAGCAGCGTTGGGATTAGCAATCAGCCCCAGCATTTT.